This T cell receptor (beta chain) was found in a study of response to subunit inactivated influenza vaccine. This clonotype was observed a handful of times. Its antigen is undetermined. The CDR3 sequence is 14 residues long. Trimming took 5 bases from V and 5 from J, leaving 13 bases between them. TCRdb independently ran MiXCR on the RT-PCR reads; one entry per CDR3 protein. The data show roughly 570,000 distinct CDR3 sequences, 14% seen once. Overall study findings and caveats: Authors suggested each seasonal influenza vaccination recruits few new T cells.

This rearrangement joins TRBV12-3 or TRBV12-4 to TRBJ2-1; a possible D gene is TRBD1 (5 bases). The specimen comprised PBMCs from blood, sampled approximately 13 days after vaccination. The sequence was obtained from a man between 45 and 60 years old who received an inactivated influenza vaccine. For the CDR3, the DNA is TGTGCCAGCAGTGATCAGGGTGGACACAATGAGCAGTTCTTC. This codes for CASSDQGGHNEQFF.